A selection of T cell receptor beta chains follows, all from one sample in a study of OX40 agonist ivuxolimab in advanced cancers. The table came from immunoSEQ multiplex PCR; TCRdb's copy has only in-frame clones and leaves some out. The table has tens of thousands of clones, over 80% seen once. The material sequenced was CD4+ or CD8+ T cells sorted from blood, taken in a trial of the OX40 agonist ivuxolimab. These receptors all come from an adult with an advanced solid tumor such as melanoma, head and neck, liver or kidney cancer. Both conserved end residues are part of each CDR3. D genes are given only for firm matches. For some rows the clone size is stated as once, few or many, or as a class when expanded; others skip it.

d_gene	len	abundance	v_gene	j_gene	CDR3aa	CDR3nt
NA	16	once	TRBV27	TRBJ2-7	CASTPTPGLGTYEQYF	TGTGCCAGCACTCCCACCCCGGGCCTAGGAACCTACGAGCAGTACTTC
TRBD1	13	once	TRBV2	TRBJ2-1	CASKDRVGNEQFF	TGTGCCAGCAAGGACAGGGTGGGAAATGAGCAGTTCTTC
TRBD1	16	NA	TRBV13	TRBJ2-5	CASSQRTGEGQETQYF	TGTGCCAGCAGCCAGAGGACAGGGGAAGGCCAAGAGACCCAGTACTTC
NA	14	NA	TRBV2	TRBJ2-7	CAIDSNRSSYEQYF	TGTGCCATCGACAGCAATAGGAGCTCCTACGAGCAGTACTTC
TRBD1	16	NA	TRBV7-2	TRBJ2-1	CASSLKSGQAYNEQFF	TGTGCCAGCAGCTTAAAGTCGGGACAGGCTTACAATGAGCAGTTCTTC
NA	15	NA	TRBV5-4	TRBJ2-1	CASSLEDTPSYEQFF	TGTGCCAGCAGCTTGGAAGACACCCCCAGTTATGAGCAGTTCTTC
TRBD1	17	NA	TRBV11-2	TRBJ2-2	CASNNGGGQGRTGELFF	TGTGCCAGCAACAACGGGGGAGGACAGGGTCGGACCGGGGAGCTGTTTTTT
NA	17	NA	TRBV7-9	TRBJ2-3	CASSLEGLTHPTDTQYF	TGTGCCAGCAGCTTAGAAGGACTTACACATCCCACAGATACGCAGTATTTT
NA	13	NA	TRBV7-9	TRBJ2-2	CASRALNTGELFF	TGTGCCAGCAGGGCTCTGAACACCGGGGAGCTGTTTTTT
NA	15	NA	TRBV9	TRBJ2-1	CASSDSPSDYNEQFF	TGTGCCAGCAGCGACTCCCCTAGCGACTACAATGAGCAGTTCTTC
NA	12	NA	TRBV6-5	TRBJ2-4	CASSRPKNIQYF	TGTGCCAGCAGTCGACCCAAAAACATTCAGTACTTC
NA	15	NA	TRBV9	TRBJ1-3	CASSVDLGAGNTIYF	TGTGCCAGCAGCGTAGATCTGGGAGCCGGAAACACCATATATTTT
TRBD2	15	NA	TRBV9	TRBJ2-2	CASSASGGNTGELFF	TGTGCCAGCAGCGCAAGCGGGGGGAACACCGGGGAGCTGTTTTTT
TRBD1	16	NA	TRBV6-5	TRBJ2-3	CASSYPGQGPTDTQYF	TGTGCCAGCAGTTACCCGGGACAGGGCCCCACAGATACGCAGTATTTT
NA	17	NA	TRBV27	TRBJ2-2	CASSLLLATGPTGELFF	TGTGCCAGCAGTTTACTCCTAGCGACAGGGCCCACCGGGGAGCTGTTTTTT
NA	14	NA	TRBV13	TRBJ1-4	CASSLGRMDEKLFF	TGTGCCAGCAGCTTAGGGAGGATGGATGAAAAACTGTTTTTT
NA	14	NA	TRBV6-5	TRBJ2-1	CASRIQLVVDEQFF	TGTGCCAGCAGGATACAACTAGTAGTGGATGAGCAGTTCTTC
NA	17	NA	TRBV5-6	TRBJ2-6	CASSLALLSSGANVLTF	TGTGCCAGCAGCTTGGCCCTGCTCAGCTCTGGGGCCAACGTCCTGACTTTC
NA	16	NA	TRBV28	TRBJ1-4	CASSLRDLGRDEKLFF	TGTGCCAGCAGTCTAAGGGACCTAGGGAGGGATGAAAAACTGTTTTTT
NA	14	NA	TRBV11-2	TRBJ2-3	CASSLRKGTDTQYF	TGTGCCAGCAGCTTACGAAAGGGCACAGATACGCAGTATTTT
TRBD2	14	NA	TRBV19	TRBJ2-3	CASSGLAGTDTQYF	TGTGCCAGTAGTGGACTAGCGGGCACAGATACGCAGTATTTT
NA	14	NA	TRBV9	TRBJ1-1	CASSVGHKNTEAFF	TGTGCCAGCAGCGTAGGACATAAGAACACTGAAGCTTTCTTT
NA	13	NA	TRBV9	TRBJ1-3	CASSVGNSGTIYF	TGTGCCAGCAGCGTAGGAAATTCTGGCACCATATATTTT
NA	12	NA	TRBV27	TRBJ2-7	CASSFRVGEQYF	TGTGCCAGCAGTTTCAGGGTTGGCGAGCAGTACTTC
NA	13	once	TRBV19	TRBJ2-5	CASSIDGEETQYF	TGTGCCAGTAGTATTGACGGGGAAGAGACCCAGTACTTC
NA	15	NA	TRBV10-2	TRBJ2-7	CASTTIGTYPYEQYF	TGCGCCAGTACGACGATCGGGACTTACCCCTACGAGCAGTACTTC
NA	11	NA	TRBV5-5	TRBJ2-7	CASSLGYEQYF	TGTGCCAGCAGCTTGGGCTACGAGCAGTACTTC
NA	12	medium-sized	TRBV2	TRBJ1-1	CASSESTTEAFF	TGTGCCAGCAGTGAAAGCACCACTGAAGCTTTCTTT
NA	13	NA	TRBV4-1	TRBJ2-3	CASSQGSTDTQYF	TGCGCCAGCAGCCAAGGGTCCACAGATACGCAGTATTTT
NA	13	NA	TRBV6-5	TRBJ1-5	CASSWGGNQPQHF	TGTGCCAGCAGTTGGGGGGGCAATCAGCCCCAGCATTTT
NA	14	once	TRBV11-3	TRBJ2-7	CASSLDRRSYEQYF	TGTGCCAGCAGCTTAGATAGGAGATCCTACGAGCAGTACTTC
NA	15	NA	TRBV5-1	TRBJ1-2	CASSLYLGDNYGYTF	TGCGCCAGCAGCTTGTACTTGGGGGATAACTATGGCTACACCTTC
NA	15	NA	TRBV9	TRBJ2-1	CASSVAGGEGNEQFF	TGTGCCAGCAGCGTAGCTGGCGGAGAGGGGAATGAGCAGTTCTTC
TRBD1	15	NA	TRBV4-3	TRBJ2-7	CASSQEPTGTYEQYF	TGCGCCAGCAGCCAAGAGCCGACAGGGACCTACGAGCAGTACTTC
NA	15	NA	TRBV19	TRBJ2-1	CASSIGGGPYNEQFF	TGTGCCAGTAGTATCGGTGGCGGGCCTTACAATGAGCAGTTCTTC
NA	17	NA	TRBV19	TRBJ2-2	CASSIPAARGITGELFF	TGTGCCAGTAGTATTCCAGCGGCCAGAGGAATCACCGGGGAGCTGTTTTTT
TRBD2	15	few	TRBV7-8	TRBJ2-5	CASTLLAGGGKTQYF	TGTGCCAGCACCCTACTAGCGGGGGGGGGAAAGACCCAGTACTTC
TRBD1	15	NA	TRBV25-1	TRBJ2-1	CASQGAIAEVNEQFF	TGTGCCAGCCAGGGGGCCATAGCGGAAGTGAATGAGCAGTTCTTC
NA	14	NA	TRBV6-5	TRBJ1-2	CASSYSEGIYGYTF	TGTGCCAGCAGTTACTCGGAGGGGATCTATGGCTACACCTTC
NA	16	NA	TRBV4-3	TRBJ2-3	CASSPHAEWGTDTQYF	TGCGCCAGCAGCCCACATGCTGAGTGGGGCACAGATACGCAGTATTTT
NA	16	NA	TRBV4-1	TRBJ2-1	CASSQVTGAERGEQFF	TGCGCCAGCAGCCAAGTGACAGGCGCCGAACGTGGTGAGCAGTTCTTC